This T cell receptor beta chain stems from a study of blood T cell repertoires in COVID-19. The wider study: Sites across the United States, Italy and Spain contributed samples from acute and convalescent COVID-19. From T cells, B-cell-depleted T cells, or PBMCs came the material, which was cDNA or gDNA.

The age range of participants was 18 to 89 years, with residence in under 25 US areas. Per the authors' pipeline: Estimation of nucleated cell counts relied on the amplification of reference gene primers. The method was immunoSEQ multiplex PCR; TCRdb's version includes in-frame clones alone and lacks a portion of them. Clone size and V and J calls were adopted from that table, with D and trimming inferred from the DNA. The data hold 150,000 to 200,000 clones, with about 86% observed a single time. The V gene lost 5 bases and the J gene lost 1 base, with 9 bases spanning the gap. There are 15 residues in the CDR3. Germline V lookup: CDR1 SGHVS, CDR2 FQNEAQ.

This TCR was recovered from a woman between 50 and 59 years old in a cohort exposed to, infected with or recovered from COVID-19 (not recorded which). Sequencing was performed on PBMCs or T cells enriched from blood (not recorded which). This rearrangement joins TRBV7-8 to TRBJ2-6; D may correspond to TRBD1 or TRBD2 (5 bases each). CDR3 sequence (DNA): TGTGCCAGCAGCCGAGGGGCTTCTGGGGCCAACGTCCTGACTTTC. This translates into CASSRGASGANVLTF.